The present entry profiles one T cell receptor (beta chain) with its context. Per the original methods: Amplification of reference gene primers provided the estimated nucleated cell counts. Profiled with immunoSEQ multiplex PCR; TCRdb holds only in-frame clones, not every one. For V, J and clone size, that table is used; D and trimming come from the DNA. The repertoire includes approximately 210,000 clones, approximately 80% of them detected once, and roughly 10% sits in the top ten. This CDR3 comprises 15 residues. CDR1 and CDR2 from the germline V gene are MGHRA and YSYEKL. After removal of 4 bases from V and 4 bases from J, the junction contained 7 bases not matched to a gene. Patients of the Seattle cohort, enrolled during active infection, were followed longitudinally. The data stem from a study of blood T cell repertoires in COVID-19. About the study: The United States, Italy and Spain supplied acute and convalescent COVID-19 samples. PBMCs, B-cell-depleted T cells, or T cells provided the cDNA or gDNA that made up the material.

This TCR was sampled from a woman of 80 years or more with COVID-19, enrolled during active disease. The sample taken for sequencing was peripheral blood. The chain has TRBV4-1 and TRBJ1-1; 9 bases align to TRBD1. CDR3 sequence reads: CASSPFGQGSTEAFF. CDR3 sequence (DNA): TGCGCCAGCAGCCCATTTGGACAGGGGAGCACTGAAGCTTTCTTT.